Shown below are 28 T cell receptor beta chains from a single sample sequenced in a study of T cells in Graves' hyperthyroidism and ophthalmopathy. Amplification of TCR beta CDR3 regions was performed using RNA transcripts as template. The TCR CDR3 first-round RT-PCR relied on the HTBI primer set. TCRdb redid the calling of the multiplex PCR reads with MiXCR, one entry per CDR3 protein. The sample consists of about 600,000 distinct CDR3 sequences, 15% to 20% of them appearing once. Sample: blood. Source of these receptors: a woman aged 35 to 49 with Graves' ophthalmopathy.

The CDR3 DNA reads as TGCAGTGCCTCCTTCACTAGCGGCCGCGATACGCAGTATTTT. This encodes CSASFTSGRDTQYF. The chain combines TRBV20-1 with TRBJ2-3; 8 bases are shared with TRBD2. Germline CDR1 and CDR2: DFQATT and SNEGSKA (reference sequence). The CDR3 length is 14 residues. With V trimmed by 6 bases and J by 6 bases, 11 bases remained unmatched.

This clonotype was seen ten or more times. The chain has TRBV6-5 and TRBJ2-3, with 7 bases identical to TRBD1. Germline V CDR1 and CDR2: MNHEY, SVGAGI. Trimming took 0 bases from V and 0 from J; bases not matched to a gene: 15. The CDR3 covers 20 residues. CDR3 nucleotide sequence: TGTGCCAGCAGTTACTCCAAACCGACAGGGCGGCTGACTAGCACAGATACGCAGTATTTT. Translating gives CASSYSKPTGRLTSTDTQYF.

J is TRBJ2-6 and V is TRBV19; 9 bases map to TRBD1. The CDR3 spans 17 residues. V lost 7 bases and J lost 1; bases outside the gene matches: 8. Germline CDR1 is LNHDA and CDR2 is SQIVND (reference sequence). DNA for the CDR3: TGTGCCAGTACTTTACAGGGGGCGCTTTCTGGGGCCAACGTCCTGACTTTC. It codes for CASTLQGALSGANVLTF.

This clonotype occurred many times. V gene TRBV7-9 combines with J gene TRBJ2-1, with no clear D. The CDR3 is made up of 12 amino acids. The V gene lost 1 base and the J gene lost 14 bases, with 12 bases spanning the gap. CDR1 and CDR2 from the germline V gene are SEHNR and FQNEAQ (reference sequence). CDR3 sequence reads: CASSLVPAAEFF. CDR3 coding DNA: TGTGCCAGCAGCTTAGTTCCGGCAGCAGAGTTCTTC.

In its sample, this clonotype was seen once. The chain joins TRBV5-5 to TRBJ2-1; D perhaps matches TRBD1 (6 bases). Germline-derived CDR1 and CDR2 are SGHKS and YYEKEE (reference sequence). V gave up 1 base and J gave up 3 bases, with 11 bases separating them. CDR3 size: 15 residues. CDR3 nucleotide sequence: TGTGCCAGCAGCTTGAAATTGGACAGCTACAATGAGCAGTTCTTC. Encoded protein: CASSLKLDSYNEQFF.

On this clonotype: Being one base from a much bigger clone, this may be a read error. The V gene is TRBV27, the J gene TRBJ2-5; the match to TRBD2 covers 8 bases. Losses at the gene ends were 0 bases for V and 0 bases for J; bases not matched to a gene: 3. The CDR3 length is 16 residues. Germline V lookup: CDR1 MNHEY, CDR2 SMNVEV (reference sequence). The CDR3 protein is CASSLSPGGDQETQYF. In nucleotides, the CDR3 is TGTGCCAGCAGTTTATCCCCGGGGGGGGACCAAGAGACCCAGTACTTC.

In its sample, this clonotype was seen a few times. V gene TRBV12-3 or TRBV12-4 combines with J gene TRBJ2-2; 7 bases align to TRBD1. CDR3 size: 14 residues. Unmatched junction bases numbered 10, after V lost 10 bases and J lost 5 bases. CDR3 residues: CATRPTGITGELFF. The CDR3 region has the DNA TGTGCCACCCGTCCGACAGGGATAACCGGGGAGCTGTTTTTT.

The CDR3, as DNA: TGTGCCAGCTCGCCCGGGACATACTCTGGCAATGAGCAGTTCTTC. Translation gives CASSPGTYSGNEQFF. V and J are TRBV18 and TRBJ2-1, with D possibly matching TRBD1 (6 bases). The CDR3 runs to 15 residues. Per germline, CDR1 KGHSH and CDR2 LQKENI. V dropped 6 bases and J dropped 6 bases, with 18 bases sitting between them.

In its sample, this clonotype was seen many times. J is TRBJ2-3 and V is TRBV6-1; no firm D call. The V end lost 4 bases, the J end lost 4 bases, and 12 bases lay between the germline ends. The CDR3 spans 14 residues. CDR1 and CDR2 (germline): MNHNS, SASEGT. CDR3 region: CASSGVDESDTQYF. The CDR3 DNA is TGTGCCAGCAGTGGAGTGGATGAGTCAGATACGCAGTATTTT.

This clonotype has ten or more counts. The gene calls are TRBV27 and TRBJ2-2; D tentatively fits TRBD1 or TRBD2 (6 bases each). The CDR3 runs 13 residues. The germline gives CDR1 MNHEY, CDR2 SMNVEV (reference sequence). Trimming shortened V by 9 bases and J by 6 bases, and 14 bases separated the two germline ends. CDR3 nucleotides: TGTGCCAGTAACTCAGGGGAGGCCGGGGAGCTGTTTTTT. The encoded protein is CASNSGEAGELFF.

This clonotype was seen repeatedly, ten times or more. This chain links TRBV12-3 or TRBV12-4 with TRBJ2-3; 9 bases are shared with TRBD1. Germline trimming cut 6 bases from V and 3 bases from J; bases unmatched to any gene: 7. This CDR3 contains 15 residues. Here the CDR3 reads CASRMDRGSTDTQYF. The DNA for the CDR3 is TGTGCCAGCAGAATGGACAGGGGAAGTACAGATACGCAGTATTTT.

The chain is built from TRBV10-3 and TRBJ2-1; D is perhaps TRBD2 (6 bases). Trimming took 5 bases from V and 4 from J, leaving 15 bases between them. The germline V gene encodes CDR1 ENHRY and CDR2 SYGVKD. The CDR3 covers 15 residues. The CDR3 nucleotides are TGTGCCATCAGTACTACTATGGGACTTTACAATGAGCAGTTCTTC. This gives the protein CAISTTMGLYNEQFF.

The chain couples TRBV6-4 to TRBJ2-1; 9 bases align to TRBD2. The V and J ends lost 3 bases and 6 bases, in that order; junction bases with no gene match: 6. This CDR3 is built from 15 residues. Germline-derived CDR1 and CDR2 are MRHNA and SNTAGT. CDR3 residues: CASSEAGGSGNEQFF. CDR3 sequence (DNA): TGTGCCAGCAGTGAAGCGGGAGGATCCGGCAATGAGCAGTTCTTC.

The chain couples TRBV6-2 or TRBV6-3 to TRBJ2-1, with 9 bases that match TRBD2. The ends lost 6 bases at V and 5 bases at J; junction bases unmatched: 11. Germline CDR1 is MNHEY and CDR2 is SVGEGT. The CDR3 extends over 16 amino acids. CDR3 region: CASSRPGTSKHNEQFF. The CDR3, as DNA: TGTGCCAGCAGCCGACCCGGGACTAGCAAACACAATGAGCAGTTCTTC.

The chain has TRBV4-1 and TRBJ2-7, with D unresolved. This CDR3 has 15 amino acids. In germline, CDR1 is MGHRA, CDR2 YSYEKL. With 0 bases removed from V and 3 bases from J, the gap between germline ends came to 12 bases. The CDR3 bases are TGCGCCAGCAGCCAAGAGAGATCCCGGAACTACGAGCAGTACTTC. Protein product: CASSQERSRNYEQYF.

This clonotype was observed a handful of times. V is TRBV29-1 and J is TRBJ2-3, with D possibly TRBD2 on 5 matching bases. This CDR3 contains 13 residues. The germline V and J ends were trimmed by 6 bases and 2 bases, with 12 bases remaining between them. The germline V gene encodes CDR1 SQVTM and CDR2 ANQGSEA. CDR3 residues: CSVRRMLTDTQYF. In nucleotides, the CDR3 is TGCAGCGTGAGGAGGATGCTCACAGATACGCAGTATTTT.

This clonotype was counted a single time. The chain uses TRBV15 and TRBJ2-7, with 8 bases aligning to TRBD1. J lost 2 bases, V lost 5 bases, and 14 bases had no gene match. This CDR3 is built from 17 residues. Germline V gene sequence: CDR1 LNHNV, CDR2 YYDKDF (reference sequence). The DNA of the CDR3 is TGTGCCACCAGCTCCCAGCTTGACAGGGGAAACCCCTACGAGCAGTACTTC. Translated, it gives CATSSQLDRGNPYEQYF.

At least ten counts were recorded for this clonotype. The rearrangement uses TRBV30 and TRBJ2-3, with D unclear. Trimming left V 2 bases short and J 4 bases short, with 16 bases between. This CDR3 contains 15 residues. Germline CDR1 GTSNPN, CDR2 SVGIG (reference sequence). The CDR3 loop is CAWSRTLSKSDTQYF. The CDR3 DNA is TGTGCCTGGAGTCGCACTTTATCCAAATCAGATACGCAGTATTTT.

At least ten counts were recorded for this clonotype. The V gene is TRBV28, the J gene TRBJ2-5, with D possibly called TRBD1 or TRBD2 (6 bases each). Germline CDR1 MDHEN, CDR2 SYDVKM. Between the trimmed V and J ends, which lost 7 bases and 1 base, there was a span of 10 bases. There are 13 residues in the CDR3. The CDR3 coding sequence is TGTGCCAGCACACAGGGAGGCCAAGAGACCCAGTACTTC. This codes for CASTQGGQETQYF.

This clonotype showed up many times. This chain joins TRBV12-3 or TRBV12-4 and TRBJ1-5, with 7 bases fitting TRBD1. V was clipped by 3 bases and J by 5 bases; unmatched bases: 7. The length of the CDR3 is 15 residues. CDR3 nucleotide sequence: TGTGCCAGCAGTTTCGGACGAGGACAGGATCAGCCCCAGCATTTT. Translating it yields CASSFGRGQDQPQHF.

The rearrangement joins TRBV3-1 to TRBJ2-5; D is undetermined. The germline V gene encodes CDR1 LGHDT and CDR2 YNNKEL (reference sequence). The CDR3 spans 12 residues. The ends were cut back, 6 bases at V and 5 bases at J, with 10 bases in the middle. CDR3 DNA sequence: TGTGCCAGCAGTTGGGGTCCGGAGACCCAGTACTTC. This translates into CASSWGPETQYF.

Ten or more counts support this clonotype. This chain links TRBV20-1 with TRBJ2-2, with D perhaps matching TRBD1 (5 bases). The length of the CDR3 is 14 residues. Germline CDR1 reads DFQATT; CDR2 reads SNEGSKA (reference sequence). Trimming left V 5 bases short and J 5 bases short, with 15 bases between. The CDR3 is CSAPGRVGTGELFF. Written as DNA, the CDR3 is TGCAGTGCTCCGGGCAGGGTGGGGACCGGGGAGCTGTTTTTT.

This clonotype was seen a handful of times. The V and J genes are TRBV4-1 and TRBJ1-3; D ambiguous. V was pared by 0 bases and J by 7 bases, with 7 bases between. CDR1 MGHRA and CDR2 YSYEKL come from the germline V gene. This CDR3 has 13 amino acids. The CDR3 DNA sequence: TGCGCCAGCAGCCAAGATTGGGCGAACACCATATATTTT. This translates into CASSQDWANTIYF.

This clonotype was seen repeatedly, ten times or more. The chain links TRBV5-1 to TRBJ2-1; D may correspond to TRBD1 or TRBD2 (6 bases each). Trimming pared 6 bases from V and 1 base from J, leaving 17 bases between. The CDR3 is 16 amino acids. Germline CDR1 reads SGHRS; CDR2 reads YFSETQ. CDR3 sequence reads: CASMSGAGASYNEQFF. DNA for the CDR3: TGCGCCAGCATGTCGGGGGCAGGGGCTTCCTACAATGAGCAGTTCTTC.

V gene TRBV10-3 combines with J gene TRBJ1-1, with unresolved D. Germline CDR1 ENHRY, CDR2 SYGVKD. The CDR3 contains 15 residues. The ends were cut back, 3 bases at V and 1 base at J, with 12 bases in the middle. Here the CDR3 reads CAISDLVGGNTEAFF. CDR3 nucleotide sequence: TGTGCCATCAGTGATTTGGTGGGTGGGAACACTGAAGCTTTCTTT.

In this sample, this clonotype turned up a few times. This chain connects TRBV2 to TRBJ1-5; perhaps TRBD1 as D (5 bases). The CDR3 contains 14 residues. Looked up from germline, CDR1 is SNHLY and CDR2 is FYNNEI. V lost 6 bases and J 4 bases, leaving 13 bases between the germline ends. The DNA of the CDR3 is TGTGCCAGCAGCCTACTTCCAGGGAATCAGCCCCAGCATTTT. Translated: CASSLLPGNQPQHF.

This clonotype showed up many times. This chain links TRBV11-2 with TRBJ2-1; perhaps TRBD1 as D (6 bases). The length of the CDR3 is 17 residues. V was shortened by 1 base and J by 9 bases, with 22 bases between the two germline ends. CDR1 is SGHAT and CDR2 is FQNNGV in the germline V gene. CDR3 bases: TGTGCCAGCAGCTTAGTAAGGGCAGGGGCCGCCCGCGGTGAGCAGTTCTTC. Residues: CASSLVRAGAARGEQFF.

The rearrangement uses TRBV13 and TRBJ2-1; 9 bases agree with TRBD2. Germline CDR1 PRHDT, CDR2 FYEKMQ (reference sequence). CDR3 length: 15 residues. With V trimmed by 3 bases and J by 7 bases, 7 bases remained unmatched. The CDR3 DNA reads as TGTGCCAGCAGCTTTTTACTAGCGGGTCGGAATGAGCAGTTCTTC. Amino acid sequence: CASSFLLAGRNEQFF.